This record looks at one TCR beta chain sequence and its context. This sample was taken from a study of control samples from healthy donors and cancer patients. Profiling relied on immunoSEQ multiplex PCR, and the TCRdb table lists in-frame clones only, not all of them. The table records 35,000 to 50,000 clones, about 94% of them present only once. The CDR3 runs to 15 residues. Germline V gene sequence: CDR1 SGDLS, CDR2 YYNGEE. The V and J ends lost 4 bases and 0 bases, in that order; junction bases with no gene match: 3. Sequences were obtained from blood. This clonotype originated in a man in his fifties or sixties in good health. This rearrangement joins TRBV9 to TRBJ2-7, with 11 bases that match TRBD1. For the CDR3, the DNA is TGTGCCAGCAGCTTCGGACAGGGGGCCTCCTACGAGCAGTACTTC. Residues: CASSFGQGASYEQYF.